The clone carrying this TCR beta chain occurred a few times. Its antigen is undetermined. The sample belongs to a study of T cells in Graves' hyperthyroidism and ophthalmopathy. Looking at the study overall: The authors collected peripheral blood at initial diagnosis, before any treatment. Findings of the study overall: Patients with ophthalmopathy were separated from those with stable hyperthyroidism by a 13 V-J model.

Amplification of TCR beta CDR3 regions used RNA as the template. RT-PCR in the first round (using the HTBI primer set) targeted the TCR CDR3. TCRdb reprocessed the multiplex PCR reads via MiXCR and lists one record per CDR3 protein. The sample holds about 420,000 distinct CDR3 sequences, around a sixth seen once. The ends were cut back, 5 bases at V and 0 bases at J, with 16 bases in the middle. Per germline, CDR1 KGHSH and CDR2 LQKENI. The CDR3 extends over 16 amino acids. The V call is TRBV18, the J call TRBJ1-1; possible D gene TRBD1, 6 bases. This clonotype originated in a woman between 18 and 29 years old with Graves' hyperthyroidism. The sequenced material came from blood. CDR3 loop: CASSAVYGGLNTEAFF. The DNA of the CDR3 is TGTGCCAGCTCAGCCGTTTATGGGGGGCTGAACACTGAAGCTTTCTTT.